The present entry profiles one T cell receptor (beta chain) with its context. This record belongs to a study of blood T cell repertoires in COVID-19. Assay used: immunoSEQ multiplex PCR; TCRdb lists only in-frame clones, some missing. The table records fewer than 60,000 clones, around 80% of them present only once. CDR3 length equals 13 residues. The V gene's germline CDR1 is SGHVS and CDR2 FQNEAQ. The V gene lost 5 bases and the J gene lost 9 bases, with 14 bases spanning the gap. V usage is TRBV7-8 and J usage is TRBJ2-1; D is possibly TRBD2 (7 bases). This receptor was taken from a man in his thirties or forties with COVID-19, enrolled during active disease. Sequenced material: peripheral blood. The DNA of the CDR3 is TGTGCCAGCAGCCGCCCAGGGGAGGGTGAGCAGTTCTTC. Translating it yields CASSRPGEGEQFF.